The T cell receptor beta chain under discussion was sequenced for a study of OX40 agonist ivuxolimab in advanced cancers. General notes on the study: Ivuxolimab, which targeted the costimulatory receptor OX40 (CD134), was an agonistic, fully human IgG2 monoclonal antibody. Intravenous ivuxolimab was administered to patients every 2 weeks at six dose levels: 0.01, 0.1, 0.3, 1.5, 3 and 10 mg/kg. Of the approximately 54 dose-escalation patients, hepatocellular carcinoma was present in roughly 19, melanoma in approximately 15, renal cell carcinoma in 9 and head and neck cancer in 9. The dose-escalation cohort was around 83% male with a mean age of about 58 years, ranging from roughly 20 to 80. Patients were allowed to have had prior anti-PD-1, anti-PD-L1 or anti-CTLA-4 therapy, and around 40% of the dose-escalation patients had previously received checkpoint inhibitors. Partial responses occurred in three dose-escalation patients, of whom one had hepatocellular carcinoma and two had cutaneous melanoma. Peripheral TCRbeta sequencing aimed to test whether ivuxolimab altered TCR sequence diversity and caused clonal T-cell expansion. The monotherapy dose-escalation portion (N ≈ 52 patients) of the phase I ivuxolimab trial is reported in the paper.

Results and caveats for the whole study, not just this receptor: After ivuxolimab, CD8+ T cells had more expanded clones than CD4+ T cells on average. At doses of 0.1 to 3.0 mg/kg, clonal expansion of both CD4+ and CD8+ T cells in blood was seen between baseline and week 6. In the 0.1-3.0 mg/kg groups, partial responders were among the patients with the lowest normalized peripheral clonal expansion, particularly in CD8+ T cells. Low levels of normalized T-cell clonal expansion were also shown by some nonresponding patients. The antigen specificity of the peripheral T cells that underwent clonal expansion was not determined.

As for this clone: The antigen this receptor binds is unknown. No quality values exist for individual bases; no much larger clone is one base distant.

The trial excluded patients who had a history of autoimmune disease or were on systemic immunosuppression. Peripheral blood for TCR sequencing was collected from all dose cohorts at baseline, on cycle 4 day 1, and on cycle 7 day 1. The samples were drawn from a first-in-human, open-label, multicenter phase I dose-escalation trial of ivuxolimab. The trial enrolled adults with locally advanced or metastatic head and neck squamous cell, hepatocellular, melanoma or renal cell carcinoma. Before TCR sequencing, CD4+ T cells and CD8+ T cells were sorted from peripheral blood as separate populations. For sequencing of the TCRbeta CDR3 region, genomic DNA was extracted from the sorted cells. The immunoSEQ Assay was used to sequence the TCRbeta CDR3 regions. In its TCRdb copy, this immuneACCESS table keeps in-frame sequences only and misses some clones. Where compared with another copy, unresolved V genes explain less than half of these, and the others have no known cause. The sample includes about 10,000 clones, with around 85% observed a single time. Of the sample, 9.5% to 15% is held by the ten largest clones.

From a lookup of the germline V gene, CDR1 and CDR2 are SGHTA and FQGNSA. The CDR3 spans 12 residues, from the cysteine through the phenylalanine. The retained sequence is limited to the CDR3, 36 bases, with the frame set at the first base. V is clipped by 5 bases and J by 5 bases, and the sequence between their germline boundaries is 6 bases long. The sequence came from an adult with an advanced solid tumor such as melanoma, head and neck, liver or kidney cancer. The material sequenced was CD4+ or CD8+ T cells sorted from blood, taken in a trial of the OX40 agonist ivuxolimab. Here the chain combines TRBV7-2 and TRBJ2-2, with no reliable assignment of the D segment. The encoded CDR3 is CASSPATGELFF. Read as DNA, the sequence is TGTGCCAGCAGCCCCGCTACCGGGGAGCTGTTTTTT.